These 18 T cell receptor beta chains originate from one sample sequenced in a study of graft-versus-host responses after intestinal transplantation. The assay was immunoSEQ multiplex PCR, and TCRdb's table has in-frame clones only and misses some. Here the sample spans about 40,000 clones, less than 95% being singletons. Here the sequenced sample was PBMCs, taken around 320 days after intestinal transplant. These receptors came from a human patient who received an intestinal transplant, so some T cells may come from the graft donor.

The V call is TRBV18, the J call TRBJ1-2, with TRBD1 matching over 8 bases. The CDR3 runs to 14 residues. Germline V gene lookup returns CDR1 KGHSH and CDR2 LQKENI. The ends lost 5 bases at V and 4 bases at J; junction bases unmatched: 6. This CDR3 is CASSSTGESYGYTF. DNA for the CDR3: TGTGCCAGCTCATCGACAGGGGAATCCTATGGCTACACCTTC.

V usage is TRBV4-1 and J usage is TRBJ2-5; D is perhaps TRBD2 (6 bases). V was trimmed by 1 base and J by 0 bases, leaving 9 bases between them. Germline V gene lookup returns CDR1 MGHRA and CDR2 YSYEKL. There are 15 residues in the CDR3. CDR3 loop: CASSQVAGNQETQYF. In DNA, the CDR3 is TGCGCCAGCAGCCAAGTTGCGGGAAACCAAGAGACCCAGTACTTC.

The CDR3 here is CASSLDRVGNEQYF. In DNA form, the CDR3 reads TGTGCCAGCAGTTTAGACAGGGTGGGCAACGAGCAGTACTTC. The V call is TRBV28, the J call TRBJ2-7; 7 bases line up with TRBD1. The CDR3 runs to 14 residues. The V segment lost 2 bases and the J segment 5 bases; nucleotides outside the gene matches: 6. Germline CDR1 is MDHEN and CDR2 is SYDVKM.

This clone occurred a few times. V is TRBV6-5 and J is TRBJ2-7; D might be TRBD1 (7 bases). Germline V gene lookup returns CDR1 MNHEY and CDR2 SVGAGI. This CDR3 has 13 amino acids. Trimming pared 8 bases from V and 4 bases from J, leaving 15 bases between. Written as DNA, the CDR3 is TGTGCCAGCGGCCCAGGGGGGTGGTACGAGCAGTACTTC. The encoded protein is CASGPGGWYEQYF.

This clone was picked up a small number of times. This rearrangement joins TRBV5-1 to TRBJ1-1; D is perhaps TRBD1 (6 bases). The CDR3 runs to 15 residues. Germline V gene sequence: CDR1 SGHRS, CDR2 YFSETQ. Trimming took off 0 bases at V and 3 bases at J, with 12 bases between the two ends. CDR3 in amino acids: CASSLAGHAYTEAFF. As DNA, the CDR3 is TGCGCCAGCAGCTTGGCGGGACATGCCTACACTGAAGCTTTCTTT.

The chain joins TRBV19 to TRBJ2-3; 7 bases are a match to TRBD1. Trimming removed 5 bases from V and 2 bases from J; junction bases left unmatched: 7. This CDR3 has 15 residues. Germline V gene sequence: CDR1 LNHDA, CDR2 SQIVND (reference sequence). The chain's CDR3 is CASSSLTGTTDTQYF. The CDR3 nucleotides read TGTGCCAGTAGTTCCTTGACAGGGACCACAGATACGCAGTATTTT.

This rearrangement joins TRBV4-2 to TRBJ1-2, with D unclear. V lost 3 bases, J lost 8 bases, and 22 bases lay in between. The CDR3 is made up of 16 amino acids. Germline CDR1 and CDR2: LGHNA and YNFKEQ. The CDR3 DNA reads TGTGCCAGCAGCCATCATTTAGGGCCTCGGGTTCAAGGCTACACCTTC. This encodes CASSHHLGPRVQGYTF.

This sequence joins TRBV11-2 and TRBJ2-1, with D tentatively TRBD1 (5 bases). The CDR3 totals 17 residues. CDR1 is SGHAT and CDR2 is FQNNGV in the germline V gene. V was trimmed by 1 base and J by 7 bases, leaving 20 bases between them. This CDR3 reads CASSLGPAWVGDNEQFF. CDR3 DNA sequence: TGTGCCAGCAGCTTAGGACCCGCGTGGGTAGGGGATAATGAGCAGTTCTTC.

This chain joins TRBV5-1 and TRBJ2-4; possibly TRBD1 or TRBD2 for D (5 bases each). Between the trimmed V and J ends, which lost 2 bases and 1 base, there was a span of 13 bases. The length of the CDR3 is 16 residues. Germline V gene lookup returns CDR1 SGHRS and CDR2 YFSETQ. CDR3 in amino acids: CASSFEGKGAKNIQYF. In DNA form, the CDR3 reads TGCGCCAGCAGCTTCGAGGGGAAGGGGGCCAAAAACATTCAGTACTTC.

The chain is built from TRBV5-5 and TRBJ1-2, with a weak D call TRBD1 (6 bases). Germline loops: CDR1 SGHKS, CDR2 YYEKEE (reference sequence). The CDR3 is 14 amino acids. V dropped 3 bases and J dropped 6 bases, with 15 bases sitting between them. CDR3 sequence: CASSSNSAGDGYTF. The CDR3 nucleotides read TGTGCCAGCAGCTCAAACTCGGCAGGGGATGGCTACACCTTC. Filled out from reference TRBV5-5 and TRBJ1-2, the complete variable domain reads DAGVTQSPTHLIKTRGQQVTLRCSPISGHKSVSWYQQVLGQGPQFIFQYYEKEERGRGNFPDRFSARQFPNYSSELNVNALLLGDSALYLCASSSNSAGDGYTFGSGTRLTVV.

The genes are TRBV25-1 and TRBJ1-5; tentatively, D is TRBD1 (6 bases). V lost 9 bases and J lost 2, with 11 bases in between. Germline V gene lookup returns CDR1 MGHDK and CDR2 SYGVNS. This CDR3 is built from 13 residues. For the CDR3, the DNA is TGTGCCAGTACAGGGATTGGCAATCAGCCCCAGCATTTT. Translation: CASTGIGNQPQHF.

This chain joins TRBV28 and TRBJ2-7, with 7 bases that match TRBD1. The CDR3 length is 15 residues. V was clipped by 7 bases and J by 4 bases; unmatched bases: 13. The germline CDR1 and CDR2 sequences are MDHEN and SYDVKM. For the CDR3, the DNA is TGTGCCAGCAAACTGACAGGGCACCTTGAATACGAGCAGTACTTC. It yields the protein CASKLTGHLEYEQYF.

This sequence joins TRBV6-5 and TRBJ2-1, with 9 bases aligning to TRBD1. V was clipped by 5 bases and J by 6 bases; unmatched bases: 8. The V gene's germline CDR1 is MNHEY and CDR2 SVGAGI. This CDR3 region has 15 residues. CDR3 DNA: TGTGCCAGCAGTCGAACAGGGGGCTCGGGCAATGAGCAGTTCTTC. As protein: CASSRTGGSGNEQFF.

The rearrangement uses TRBV4-2 and TRBJ2-5; TRBD2 is a possible D gene (5 bases). This CDR3 has 15 amino acids. The germline V and J ends were trimmed by 3 bases and 5 bases, with 16 bases remaining between them. The germline CDR1 and CDR2 sequences are LGHNA and YNFKEQ. Here the CDR3 reads CASSQDGQEEETQYF. The CDR3 DNA reads as TGTGCCAGCAGCCAGGACGGCCAGGAGGAGGAGACCCAGTACTTC.

The gene calls are TRBV15 and TRBJ1-5, with TRBD1 matching 7 bases. Trimming removed 2 bases from V and 7 bases from J; junction bases left unmatched: 11. The germline V gene encodes CDR1 LNHNV and CDR2 YYDKDF (reference sequence). CDR3 length equals 16 residues. CDR3 sequence reads: CATSRNRDSSRQPQHF. CDR3 in DNA: TGTGCCACCAGCAGAAACCGGGACAGCTCGCGACAGCCCCAGCATTTT.

V is TRBV28 and J is TRBJ2-3; 12 bases map to TRBD2. From germline, CDR1 is MDHEN and CDR2 SYDVKM. The J segment lost 0 bases and the V segment lost 6 bases, leaving 7 bases of the junction unmatched. This CDR3 contains 17 residues. As DNA, the CDR3 is TGTGCCAGCAGCCACCGGACTAGCGGGGCTAGCACAGATACGCAGTATTTT. Amino acids: CASSHRTSGASTDTQYF.

The V gene is TRBV11-3, the J gene TRBJ2-1; the D gene is possibly TRBD2 (6 bases). V was pared by 1 base and J by 6 bases, with 10 bases between. Germline values: CDR1 SGHNT, CDR2 YENEEA. CDR3 length: 14 residues. The CDR3 here is CASSLGRGSNEQFF. The DNA for the CDR3 is TGTGCCAGCAGCTTAGGTCGGGGGAGCAATGAGCAGTTCTTC.

J is TRBJ1-1 and V is TRBV13; D unclear. The CDR3 sequence is 13 residues long. Trimming removed 5 bases from V and 0 bases from J, with 7 bases in between. The germline CDR1 and CDR2 sequences are PRHDT and FYEKMQ (reference sequence). Written as DNA, the CDR3 is TGTGCCAGCAGCCAGGAAATGAACACTGAAGCTTTCTTT. Translation gives CASSQEMNTEAFF.